This TCR beta chain stems from a study of blood T cell repertoires in COVID-19. About the study: The origin of the acute and convalescent COVID-19 samples was the United States, Italy and Spain.

Germline V lookup: CDR1 MNHEY, CDR2 SMNVEV (reference sequence). This CDR3 contains 15 residues. V was clipped by 5 bases and J by 6 bases, with 19 bases between them. Authors' data handling: Using reference gene primer amplification, nucleated cell counts were estimated. The table came from immunoSEQ multiplex PCR; TCRdb's copy has only in-frame clones and leaves some out. The V and J calls and clone size come from that table; D and trimming were worked out from the DNA. Counted here are 100,000 to 150,000 clones, 65% to 90% occurring once; the ten biggest clones make up about 2.5%. Researchers sorted participants into cohorts using their self-reported clinical history.

V usage is TRBV27 and J usage is TRBJ1-2; a possible D gene is TRBD1 (6 bases). This receptor was taken from a woman aged 50 to 60 who had recovered from COVID-19. The source material was PBMCs or T cells enriched from blood (not recorded which). DNA for the CDR3: TGTGCCAGCAGTCTGGGTCGGGGGGCTTTCGATGGCTACACCTTC. Translating gives CASSLGRGAFDGYTF.